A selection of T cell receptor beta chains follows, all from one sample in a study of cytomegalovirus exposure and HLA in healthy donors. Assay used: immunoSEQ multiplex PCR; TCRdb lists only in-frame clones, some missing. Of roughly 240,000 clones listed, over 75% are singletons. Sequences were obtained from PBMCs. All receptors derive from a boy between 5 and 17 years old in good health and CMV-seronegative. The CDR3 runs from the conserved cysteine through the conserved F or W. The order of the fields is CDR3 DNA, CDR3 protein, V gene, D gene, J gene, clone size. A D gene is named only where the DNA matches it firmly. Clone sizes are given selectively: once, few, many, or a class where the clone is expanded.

CDR3 DNA: TGTTCCAGCAGCTTAGGGACAGTTAACTATGGCTACACCTTC; CDR3 protein: CSSSLGTVNYGYTF; V gene: TRBV7-9; D gene: TRBD1; J gene: TRBJ1-2; clone size: NA
CDR3 DNA: TGTGCCAGCAGGAAACAGCGGGGTACTCACTACAATGAGCAGTTCTTC; CDR3 protein: CASRKQRGTHYNEQFF; V gene: TRBV6-4; D gene: TRBD2; J gene: TRBJ2-1; clone size: NA
CDR3 DNA: TGTGCCAGCAGCTTGCCGCGGGGAGAGACCCAGTACTTC; CDR3 protein: CASSLPRGETQYF; V gene: TRBV5-4; D gene: NA; J gene: TRBJ2-5; clone size: NA
CDR3 DNA: TGTGCCAGCAGTGAGGTAGCGCCTTACACTGAAGCTTTCTTT; CDR3 protein: CASSEVAPYTEAFF; V gene: TRBV6-1; D gene: NA; J gene: TRBJ1-1; clone size: few
CDR3 DNA: TGTGCCAGCAGTCTAGCGGGGGGGCCCCACAATGAGCAGTTCTTC; CDR3 protein: CASSLAGGPHNEQFF; V gene: TRBV9; D gene: TRBD2; J gene: TRBJ2-1; clone size: NA
CDR3 DNA: TGTGCCAGCAGCTTGGTAACAGGTGGGAACACTGAAGCTTTCTTT; CDR3 protein: CASSLVTGGNTEAFF; V gene: TRBV5-5; D gene: NA; J gene: TRBJ1-1; clone size: NA
CDR3 DNA: TGCGCCAGCAGCCAGCTAAGCGGCCCTGAGCAGTTCTTC; CDR3 protein: CASSQLSGPEQFF; V gene: TRBV5-1; D gene: NA; J gene: TRBJ2-1; clone size: NA
CDR3 DNA: TGCAGCGTTCACACAGGGCTTAAAGAGACCCAGTACTTC; CDR3 protein: CSVHTGLKETQYF; V gene: TRBV29-1; D gene: NA; J gene: TRBJ2-5; clone size: once
CDR3 DNA: TGCGCCAGCAACGCGGGACTAGCGGGGGACAATGAGCAGTTCTTC; CDR3 protein: CASNAGLAGDNEQFF; V gene: TRBV10-2; D gene: TRBD2; J gene: TRBJ2-1; clone size: NA
CDR3 DNA: TGTGCCAGCAGCTTACGACAGGGAAACACCATATATTTT; CDR3 protein: CASSLRQGNTIYF; V gene: TRBV7-2; D gene: NA; J gene: TRBJ1-3; clone size: once
CDR3 DNA: TGTGCCAGCAGTAACGGACAGGGACCCTATGGCTACACCTTC; CDR3 protein: CASSNGQGPYGYTF; V gene: TRBV25-1; D gene: TRBD1; J gene: TRBJ1-2; clone size: NA
CDR3 DNA: TGTGCCTGGAGTGTAACTCTCCAGACTAGCGGGGGCCTCACAGATACGCAGTATTTT; CDR3 protein: CAWSVTLQTSGGLTDTQYF; V gene: TRBV30; D gene: TRBD2; J gene: TRBJ2-3; clone size: once
CDR3 DNA: TGTGCCAGCAGCTTGGCGGTTAGCGGGGGGTCCTACAATGAGCAGTTCTTC; CDR3 protein: CASSLAVSGGSYNEQFF; V gene: TRBV5-8; D gene: TRBD2; J gene: TRBJ2-1; clone size: few
CDR3 DNA: TGTGCCAGCGCAACTAGGGGGGGTAGCGCTGAAGCTTTCTTT; CDR3 protein: CASATRGGSAEAFF; V gene: TRBV2; D gene: NA; J gene: TRBJ1-1; clone size: once
CDR3 DNA: TGTGCCAGCAGCTTAGTTTGGGGGGGTGGCTACACCTTC; CDR3 protein: CASSLVWGGGYTF; V gene: TRBV11-2; D gene: NA; J gene: TRBJ1-2; clone size: NA
CDR3 DNA: TGTGCCATCAGTGAGTCCAGCTACACCTTC; CDR3 protein: CAISESSYTF; V gene: TRBV10-3; D gene: NA; J gene: TRBJ1-2; clone size: once
CDR3 DNA: TGCAGCGTTGCCAGGGGTAGGGACGTGGGTGGCTACACCTTC; CDR3 protein: CSVARGRDVGGYTF; V gene: TRBV29-1; D gene: NA; J gene: TRBJ1-2; clone size: few
CDR3 DNA: TGTGCCAGCACCGACGCCTCCGGCCCGGCGGGCGAGCAGTACTTC; CDR3 protein: CASTDASGPAGEQYF; V gene: TRBV6-1; D gene: NA; J gene: TRBJ2-7; clone size: NA
CDR3 DNA: TGTGCCAGCAGCTTTAGCGGGAGATCCTACGAGCAGTACTTC; CDR3 protein: CASSFSGRSYEQYF; V gene: TRBV7-6; D gene: TRBD2; J gene: TRBJ2-7; clone size: NA
CDR3 DNA: TGTGCCAGTAGCCCCTTCCGTCGACAGAGGAACACTGAAGCTTTCTTT; CDR3 protein: CASSPFRRQRNTEAFF; V gene: TRBV19; D gene: NA; J gene: TRBJ1-1; clone size: NA
CDR3 DNA: TGTTCCAGCAGCCTACTCGAAGCTTTCTTT; CDR3 protein: CSSSLLEAFF; V gene: TRBV7-9; D gene: NA; J gene: TRBJ1-1; clone size: NA
CDR3 DNA: TGTGCCAGCAGCTTGGGGTCGGCGGATATAGATGGCTACACCTTC; CDR3 protein: CASSLGSADIDGYTF; V gene: TRBV5-4; D gene: NA; J gene: TRBJ1-2; clone size: NA
CDR3 DNA: TGCGCCAGCAGCTTTCAGGGGTCCTACGAGCAGTACTTC; CDR3 protein: CASSFQGSYEQYF; V gene: TRBV5-1; D gene: NA; J gene: TRBJ2-7; clone size: NA
CDR3 DNA: TGTGCCAGTAATCAGGGGGCGGAAAATAATTCACCCCTCCACTTT; CDR3 protein: CASNQGAENNSPLHF; V gene: TRBV19; D gene: TRBD1; J gene: TRBJ1-6; clone size: NA
CDR3 DNA: TGTGCCAGCAGCCCAAAGACAGGGCACAACTATGGCTACACCTTC; CDR3 protein: CASSPKTGHNYGYTF; V gene: TRBV11-2; D gene: TRBD1; J gene: TRBJ1-2; clone size: NA
CDR3 DNA: TGTGCCAGCAGCTGGGGGGGTAGGGATTACGAGCAGTACTTC; CDR3 protein: CASSWGGRDYEQYF; V gene: TRBV5-4; D gene: TRBD2; J gene: TRBJ2-7; clone size: NA
CDR3 DNA: TGTGCCAGCAGTTTTGGGGGGGCCTCATACAATGAGCAGTTCTTC; CDR3 protein: CASSFGGASYNEQFF; V gene: TRBV27; D gene: NA; J gene: TRBJ2-1; clone size: NA
CDR3 DNA: TGTGCCAGCGGGGAGACCAATCAGCCCCAGCATTTT; CDR3 protein: CASGETNQPQHF; V gene: TRBV2; D gene: NA; J gene: TRBJ1-5; clone size: NA
CDR3 DNA: TGTGCCAGCAGCGGACAGGGCGCGCGGGGGTTTTATGAGCAGTTCTTC; CDR3 protein: CASSGQGARGFYEQFF; V gene: TRBV11-3; D gene: NA; J gene: TRBJ2-1; clone size: NA
CDR3 DNA: TGCGCCAGCAGCCAAGCGGCAGGGTACATGGGCTATGGCTACACCTTC; CDR3 protein: CASSQAAGYMGYGYTF; V gene: TRBV4-1; D gene: NA; J gene: TRBJ1-2; clone size: NA
CDR3 DNA: TGTGCCAGCTGGGGGGGCAGGGTTGACCAAGAGACCCAGTACTTC; CDR3 protein: CASWGGRVDQETQYF; V gene: TRBV21-1; D gene: NA; J gene: TRBJ2-5; clone size: NA
CDR3 DNA: TGTGCCAGCAGCTTAGAGGACGGGGGGGGTTCAGGTACGCAGTATTTT; CDR3 protein: CASSLEDGGGSGTQYF; V gene: TRBV13; D gene: TRBD2; J gene: TRBJ2-3; clone size: NA
CDR3 DNA: TGCGCCAGCAGTGAGGCCAGAAACACTGAAGCTTTCTTT; CDR3 protein: CASSEARNTEAFF; V gene: TRBV10-1; D gene: NA; J gene: TRBJ1-1; clone size: few
CDR3 DNA: TGTGCCAGCAGCTTGATTTATTTGACAGGGTACGAGCAGTACTTC; CDR3 protein: CASSLIYLTGYEQYF; V gene: TRBV5-6; D gene: TRBD1; J gene: TRBJ2-7; clone size: NA
CDR3 DNA: TGCGCCAGCAGCCAGGAGGGACAGGGAGGTTATGGCTACACCTTC; CDR3 protein: CASSQEGQGGYGYTF; V gene: TRBV4-1; D gene: TRBD1; J gene: TRBJ1-2; clone size: many
CDR3 DNA: TGTGCCAGCAACGAGCTAGGGGGAGCGGGGATTAACACCGGGGAGCTGTTTTTT; CDR3 protein: CASNELGGAGINTGELFF; V gene: TRBV13; D gene: NA; J gene: TRBJ2-2; clone size: NA
CDR3 DNA: TGTGCCAGCTCACCCACAGGAGAGACAATAGGGATCTCGGGGTATTTT; CDR3 protein: CASSPTGETIGISGYF; V gene: TRBV18; D gene: NA; J gene: TRBJ2-3; clone size: NA
CDR3 DNA: TGTGCCAGCAGCGTATATGAGAAGACGGGTTATGGCTACACCTTC; CDR3 protein: CASSVYEKTGYGYTF; V gene: TRBV9; D gene: NA; J gene: TRBJ1-2; clone size: NA
CDR3 DNA: TGCGCCAGCAGCGGCTTTGGCCAAGAGACCCAGTACTTC; CDR3 protein: CASSGFGQETQYF; V gene: TRBV5-1; D gene: NA; J gene: TRBJ2-5; clone size: NA
CDR3 DNA: TGTGCCAGCAGCGTAGCGGGCACAGATACGCAGTATTTT; CDR3 protein: CASSVAGTDTQYF; V gene: TRBV9; D gene: NA; J gene: TRBJ2-3; clone size: NA
CDR3 DNA: TGTGCCAGCAGTGACGTTTGGGGAGTCTATGGCTACACCTTC; CDR3 protein: CASSDVWGVYGYTF; V gene: TRBV25-1; D gene: NA; J gene: TRBJ1-2; clone size: NA
CDR3 DNA: TGTGCCAGCAACCCACTAGCGGGAGGAATGGATGAGCAGTTCTTC; CDR3 protein: CASNPLAGGMDEQFF; V gene: TRBV5-8; D gene: TRBD2; J gene: TRBJ2-1; clone size: NA